Below are 25 T cell receptor beta chains sequenced from a single sample in a study of Ad26.COV2.S vaccination and SARS-CoV-2 variants. Produced via immunoSEQ multiplex PCR; TCRdb's table is partial and in-frame only. The sample holds 380,000 or so clones; 75% to 90% are singletons and the top ten take about 5%. Treatment in this sample: about 20 received Ad26.COV2.S at low or high dose, single or two shots; a few received placebo; per-sample allocation not given. Sampling took place 63 days after the first vaccine or placebo injection. The source material was peripheral blood, sampled in a trial of Ad26.COV2.S vaccine versus placebo. Receptors were obtained from a person aged 18-65 years who received the Ad26.COV2.S COVID-19 vaccine or a placebo.

The V gene is TRBV27, the J gene TRBJ2-3; D uncertain. CDR3 length: 16 amino acids. Per germline, CDR1 MNHEY and CDR2 SMNVEV (reference sequence). The V end lost 0 bases, the J end lost 4 bases, and 14 bases lay between the germline ends. In DNA form, the CDR3 reads TGTGCCAGCAGTTTATCGACCTCGTTGGTGGCAGATACGCAGTATTTT. Translating gives CASSLSTSLVADTQYF.

This clone was found once. The rearrangement links TRBV28 to TRBJ2-3, with 8 positions matching TRBD2. Germline V CDR1 and CDR2: MDHEN, SYDVKM. The V and J ends lost 3 bases and 2 bases, in that order; junction bases with no gene match: 10. CDR3 length equals 17 residues. The CDR3 DNA sequence: TGTGCCAGCAGTTTTGGACTAGCAGGGAGCTCCACAGATACGCAGTATTTT. Translation: CASSFGLAGSSTDTQYF.

This clone appeared a single time. The rearrangement uses TRBV13 and TRBJ2-3; 16 bases are a match to TRBD2. This CDR3 contains 18 residues. J was trimmed by 5 bases and V by 2 bases; bases with no gene match: 7. In germline, CDR1 is PRHDT, CDR2 FYEKMQ (reference sequence). The DNA of the CDR3 is TGTGCCAGCAGCTTAAGGACGGGACTAGCGGGAGGGGGAGATACGCAGTATTTT. Translated, it gives CASSLRTGLAGGGDTQYF.

CDR3 loop: CASSPRGLNTEAFF. The CDR3 nucleotides are TGTGCCAGCAGCCCTAGGGGGCTGAACACTGAAGCTTTCTTT. The chain uses TRBV27 and TRBJ1-1; 7 bases agree with TRBD1. The germline gives CDR1 MNHEY, CDR2 SMNVEV (reference sequence). J was trimmed by 0 bases and V by 6 bases; bases with no gene match: 4. This CDR3 is 14 amino acids long.

This rearrangement joins TRBV24-1 to TRBJ2-2, with 7 bases aligning to TRBD2. V lost 6 bases to trimming and J lost 1 base; unmatched junction nucleotides: 4. Germline-derived CDR1 and CDR2 are KGHDR and SFDVKD. The CDR3 runs to 15 residues. CDR3 sequence (DNA): TGTGCCACCAGTACGACTAGCAGGAACACCGGGGAGCTGTTTTTT. It yields the protein CATSTTSRNTGELFF.

The gene calls are TRBV4-2 and TRBJ1-5; tentatively, D is TRBD1 (5 bases). The CDR3 runs 16 residues. With 0 bases removed from V and 7 bases from J, the gap between germline ends came to 16 bases. Germline CDR1 and CDR2: LGHNA and YNFKEQ. The CDR3 is CASSQDRRGLGQPQHF. The CDR3 DNA is TGTGCCAGCAGCCAAGATCGTCGGGGGTTAGGGCAGCCCCAGCATTTT.

The chain joins TRBV30 to TRBJ1-4; D not certain. Between the trimmed V and J ends, which lost 0 bases and 11 bases, there was a span of 16 bases. CDR1 and CDR2 from the germline V gene are GTSNPN and SVGIG (reference sequence). The CDR3 extends over 14 amino acids. In DNA form, the CDR3 reads TGTGCCTGGAGTGTAAAAGGGAACTCAGACAAACTGTTTTTT. Its protein product is CAWSVKGNSDKLFF.

This rearrangement joins TRBV28 to TRBJ2-7; a possible D gene is TRBD2 (6 bases). The CDR3 runs 14 residues. Between the trimmed V and J ends, which lost 7 bases and 1 base, there was a span of 14 bases. CDR1 is MDHEN, CDR2 SYDVKM, per germline. CDR3 coding DNA: TGTGCCAGCATAAGTCCGGGGGAATCCTACGAGCAGTACTTC. Its translation is CASISPGESYEQYF.

The chain is built from TRBV18 and TRBJ1-2; D is unclear. V lost 2 bases to trimming and J lost 1 base, with 5 bases between them. The germline gives CDR1 KGHSH, CDR2 LQKENI. This CDR3 spans 13 amino acids. The CDR3 reads CASSPTGNYGYTF. The CDR3 DNA follows: TGTGCCAGCTCACCAACGGGTAACTATGGCTACACCTTC. The complete variable domain, with remaining parts taken from reference TRBV18 and TRBJ1-2, reads NAGVMQNPRHLVRRRGQEARLRCSPMKGHSHVYWYRQLPEEGLKFMVYLQKENIIDESGMPKERFSAEFPKEGPSILRIQQVVRGDSAAYFCASSPTGNYGYTFGSGTRLTVV.

The chain joins TRBV5-4 to TRBJ2-7; D may be TRBD1 or TRBD2 (5 bases each). The CDR3 is made up of 15 amino acids. Trimming left V 3 bases short and J 3 bases short, with 16 bases between. From germline, CDR1 is SGHNT and CDR2 YYREEE (reference sequence). CDR3 loop: CASSSSGTGRYEQYF. The CDR3 nucleotides are TGTGCCAGCAGCTCGTCCGGGACGGGACGCTACGAGCAGTACTTC.

The chain uses TRBV9 and TRBJ1-2, with a weak D call TRBD1 (5 bases). Trimming stripped 0 bases from V and 2 bases from J, with 14 bases between. Germline CDR1 and CDR2: SGDLS and YYNGEE. The CDR3 is made up of 16 amino acids. CDR3 sequence reads: CASSVVVTRVNYGYTF. CDR3 DNA: TGTGCCAGCAGCGTAGTGGTTACCAGGGTAAACTATGGCTACACCTTC.

This clone was seen only once. The V call is TRBV3-1 (or the pseudogene TRBV3-2), the J call TRBJ1-2; D perhaps matches TRBD1 (5 bases). Trimming took 6 bases from V and 4 from J, leaving 15 bases between them. From germline, CDR1 is LGHDT and CDR2 YNNKEL (reference sequence). This CDR3 spans 14 amino acids. This CDR3 reads CASSPRGLLYGYTF. CDR3 in DNA: TGTGCCAGCAGTCCGCGGGGCCTCCTCTATGGCTACACCTTC.

This clone came up once. V gene TRBV5-1 combines with J gene TRBJ2-3, with 9 bases lining up with TRBD1. The V segment lost 0 bases and the J segment 0 bases; nucleotides outside the gene matches: 8. This CDR3 is 18 amino acids long. The V gene's germline CDR1 is SGHRS and CDR2 YFSETQ. The CDR3 DNA is TGCGCCAGCAGCTTGGACGGGACAGGGAGTCGGAGCACAGATACGCAGTATTTT. This codes for CASSLDGTGSRSTDTQYF. Looking up the rest from reference TRBV5-1 and TRBJ2-3 gives the full variable domain: KAGVTQTPRYLIKTRGQQVTLSCSPISGHRSVSWYQQTPGQGLQFLFEYFSETQRNKGNFPGRFSGRQFSNSRSEMNVSTLELGDSALYLCASSLDGTGSRSTDTQYFGPGTRLTVL.

The J gene is TRBJ2-3, the V gene TRBV9, with a possible D match to TRBD2 (5 bases). The CDR3 has 15 residues. Trimming removed 1 base at V and 2 bases at J, with 11 bases between. CDR1 is SGDLS, CDR2 YYNGEE, per germline. In DNA, the CDR3 is TGTGCCAGCAGCGTATTGGACTCACCCACAGATACGCAGTATTTT. It codes for CASSVLDSPTDTQYF.

The chain links TRBV19 to TRBJ1-5; 8 bases line up with TRBD1. The CDR3 sequence is 14 residues long. The germline V gene has CDR1 LNHDA and CDR2 SQIVND (reference sequence). V trimming: 4 bases; J trimming: 4 bases; junction bases outside the gene matches: 3. Here the CDR3 reads CASSKTGDNQPQHF. CDR3 sequence (DNA): TGTGCCAGTAGTAAGACAGGGGATAATCAGCCCCAGCATTTT.

The rearrangement joins TRBV6-5 to TRBJ2-7; 8 bases are a match to TRBD2. The CDR3 length is 15 residues. Per germline, CDR1 MNHEY and CDR2 SVGAGI. Trimming removed 7 bases from V and 0 bases from J; junction bases left unmatched: 8. DNA for the CDR3: TGTGCCAGCACCGAACGGAGCGGGAGCTCCTACGAGCAGTACTTC. As protein: CASTERSGSSYEQYF.

The rearrangement links TRBV27 to TRBJ2-7; possible D gene TRBD1, 6 bases. V lost 6 bases and J 2 bases, leaving 14 bases between the germline ends. Germline CDR1 and CDR2: MNHEY and SMNVEV (reference sequence). CDR3 length equals 14 residues. CDR3 region: CASSAGDWTYEQYF. The DNA of the CDR3 is TGTGCCAGCAGCGCAGGGGATTGGACCTACGAGCAGTACTTC.

This clone appeared a single time. The J gene is TRBJ1-2, the V gene TRBV28, with D hard to call. V lost 2 bases and J 2 bases, leaving 9 bases between the germline ends. CDR1 and CDR2 (germline): MDHEN, SYDVKM. The CDR3 length is 14 residues. The CDR3 DNA is TGTGCCAGCAGTTTAGGGAGGGCGAACTATGGCTACACCTTC. This codes for CASSLGRANYGYTF.

The rearrangement joins TRBV7-2 to TRBJ2-1; 13 nucleotides match TRBD2. J was trimmed by 5 bases and V by 5 bases; bases with no gene match: 12. This CDR3 spans 18 amino acids. Germline CDR1 and CDR2: SGHTA and FQGNSA. The CDR3 nucleotides read TGTGCCAGCAGCCTCAGGACTAGCGGGAGTGGCGTCCACAATGAGCAGTTCTTC. Amino acids: CASSLRTSGSGVHNEQFF.

A few counts support this clone. The chain carries TRBV5-4 and TRBJ1-2; maybe TRBD1 (6 bases). The V end was cut by 4 bases, the J end by 7 bases, with 11 bases between. This CDR3 region has 12 residues. Germline lookup yields CDR1 SGHNT and CDR2 YYREEE (reference sequence). In DNA, the CDR3 is TGTGCCAGCAGCCTGGACAGAATTGGCTACACCTTC. Protein: CASSLDRIGYTF.

The chain links TRBV19 to TRBJ2-1; 11 positions match TRBD2. The J segment lost 4 bases and the V segment lost 7 bases, leaving 6 bases of the junction unmatched. CDR1 and CDR2 (germline): LNHDA, SQIVND (reference sequence). This CDR3 has 15 residues. For the CDR3, the DNA is TGTGCCAGTAACCCGGGACTAGCGGAGTACAATGAGCAGTTCTTC. Protein sequence: CASNPGLAEYNEQFF. Supplemented by reference TRBV19 and TRBJ2-1, the full variable domain reads DGGITQSPKYLFRKEGQNVTLSCEQNLNHDAMYWYRQDPGQGLRLIYYSQIVNDFQKGDIAEGYSVSREKKESFPLTVTSAQKNPTAFYLCASNPGLAEYNEQFFGPGTRLTVL.

This chain connects TRBV24-1 to TRBJ2-3, with 10 bases that match TRBD2. This CDR3 has 16 residues. After removal of 1 base from V and 1 base from J, the junction contained 1 base not matched to a gene. Germline CDR1 KGHDR, CDR2 SFDVKD. The CDR3 bases are TGTGCCACCAGTGATTTTACTAGCGGGGGCACAGATACGCAGTATTTT. Amino acid sequence: CATSDFTSGGTDTQYF.

DNA for the CDR3: TGTGCCAGCAGTCTTACGGGACAGGGGGCCGAGGGAGCTTTCTTT. Translating it yields CASSLTGQGAEGAFF. V gene TRBV7-9 combines with J gene TRBJ1-1, with TRBD1 matching over 12 bases. CDR1 and CDR2 (germline): SEHNR, FQNEAQ (reference sequence). The CDR3 sequence is 15 residues long. The V segment lost 6 bases and the J segment 10 bases; nucleotides outside the gene matches: 12.

The CDR3 bases are TGTGCCAGCAGCGTCGGGGACAGGGTTTTCAATGGCTACACCTTC. Its protein product is CASSVGDRVFNGYTF. This chain joins TRBV5-6 and TRBJ1-2; 9 bases fit TRBD1. This CDR3 comprises 15 residues. CDR1 is SGHDT and CDR2 is YYEEEE in the germline V gene. V was clipped by 4 bases and J by 6 bases; unmatched bases: 10.

The chain carries TRBV2 and TRBJ2-1; maybe TRBD2 (5 bases). This CDR3 is built from 15 residues. The V gene's germline CDR1 is SNHLY and CDR2 FYNNEI. V was trimmed by 3 bases and J by 9 bases, leaving 18 bases between them. CDR3 region: CASSEKFLTGIEQFF. The CDR3, as DNA: TGTGCCAGCAGTGAGAAGTTTTTAACGGGAATTGAGCAGTTCTTC.